A selection of T cell receptor beta chains follows, all from one sample in a study of neurological immune-mediated disorders. One entry per CDR3 protein results from TCRdb running MiXCR on the 5' RACE reads. The repertoire holds over 55,000 distinct CDR3 sequences, with about 10% as singletons. The sequencing sample was made of PBMCs. The receptors here all came from a man aged 25-45 years in good health. Both conserved end residues are trimmed from each CDR3.

CDR3 length,J gene,V gene,CDR3 protein
10,TRBJ2-7,TRBV20-1,SARSSGWEQY
11,TRBJ2-2,TRBV20-1,SVRPGGPGELF
9,TRBJ2-1,TRBV29-1,SVEEGVGQF
12,TRBJ2-7,TRBV20-1,SANNVPSSYEQY
14,TRBJ2-1,TRBV5-1,ASSFGRGGAYNEQF
8,TRBJ1-2,TRBV29-1,SVRSDGYT
15,TRBJ2-7,TRBV11-2,ASSPIGWGTGGDEQY
19,TRBJ2-3,TRBV7-2,ASSLLGAGTSGDSQADTQY
13,TRBJ2-7,TRBV5-1,ASTVSDQGNYEQY
11,TRBJ2-1,TRBV20-1,SASRTVGHEQF
11,TRBJ1-5,TRBV30,AWSADGSQPQH
12,TRBJ1-1,TRBV10-3,AISDQRQGAEAF